This T cell receptor (beta chain) was identified in a study of T cell repertoires in cytomegalovirus infection. As for the study in general: TCR beta signatures that were public indicated CMV infection and matching HLA type.

One entry per CDR3 protein results from TCRdb running MiXCR on the reads. Among about 260,000 distinct CDR3 sequences, roughly 15% were seen once, and the ten largest hold 8.5% to 9%. The germline V and J ends were trimmed by 3 bases and 4 bases, with 10 bases remaining between them. Germline V CDR1 and CDR2: SNHLY, FYNNEI. The CDR3 sequence is 14 residues long. In its sample, this clonotype was seen a few times. Its antigen is as yet unknown. General study findings and limits: Cumulative frequency of public TCR beta families picked out carriers of CMV plus the relevant HLA. There were HLA-C-restricted CMV-specific TCR beta clonotypes dominating the ex vivo response.

The receptor's source is a human donor in good health (CMV status not recorded). Some clones in this sample may be carry-over from other donors' samples. Sequenced sample: PBMCs. The chain joins TRBV2 to TRBJ1-3; D is undetermined. CDR3 sequence (DNA): TGTGCCAGCAGTGATCGTAGAGAAGGAAACACCATATATTTT. It is translated as CASSDRREGNTIYF.